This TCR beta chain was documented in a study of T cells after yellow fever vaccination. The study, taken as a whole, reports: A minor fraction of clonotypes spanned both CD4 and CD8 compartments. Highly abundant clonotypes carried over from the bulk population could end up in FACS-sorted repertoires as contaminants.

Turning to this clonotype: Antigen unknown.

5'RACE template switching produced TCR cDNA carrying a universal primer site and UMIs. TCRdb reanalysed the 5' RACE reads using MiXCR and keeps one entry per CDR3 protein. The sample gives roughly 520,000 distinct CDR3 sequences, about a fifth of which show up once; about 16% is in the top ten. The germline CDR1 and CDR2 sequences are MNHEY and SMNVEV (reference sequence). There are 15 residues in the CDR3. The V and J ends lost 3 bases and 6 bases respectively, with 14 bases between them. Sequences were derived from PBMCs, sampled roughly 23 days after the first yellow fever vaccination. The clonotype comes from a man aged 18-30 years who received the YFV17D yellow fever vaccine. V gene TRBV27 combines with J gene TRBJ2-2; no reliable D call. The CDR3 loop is CASSLWPIRAGELFF. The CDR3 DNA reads TGTGCCAGCAGTTTGTGGCCAATACGGGCCGGGGAGCTGTTTTTT.